These T cell receptor beta chains were read from a single sample in a study of T cell responses to AZD1222 COVID-19 vaccine. TCRdb's copy holds only in-frame clones and misses some; the assay was immunoSEQ multiplex PCR. In the table there are about 100,000 clones, around 90% of which are singletons. This material consisted of peripheral blood, taken on day 0 of AZD1222 vaccination. These receptors were collected from an adult in good health. Both conserved end residues are part of each CDR3. D genes are given only for firm matches. Size is stated for part of the rows, as once, few or many counts, or as a class when the clone is expanded.

d_call: TRBD2; v_call: TRBV5-1; j_call: TRBJ2-7; clone_size: .; cdr3_nt: TGCGCCAGCAGCAGGACTAGCGGGAGGTCCTACGAGCAGTACTTC; cdr3_aa: CASSRTSGRSYEQYF
d_call: .; v_call: TRBV6-5; j_call: TRBJ2-6; clone_size: once; cdr3_nt: TGTGCCAGTGTAAACTCTGGGGCCAACGTCCTGACTTTC; cdr3_aa: CASVNSGANVLTF
d_call: TRBD1; v_call: TRBV3-1/TRBV3-2; j_call: TRBJ1-2; clone_size: .; cdr3_nt: TGTGCCAGCAGCCCAGCGGGACAGAACTATGGCTACACCTTC; cdr3_aa: CASSPAGQNYGYTF
d_call: .; v_call: TRBV28; j_call: TRBJ2-7; clone_size: .; cdr3_nt: .; cdr3_aa: CASSLAQAVNNEQYF
d_call: TRBD1; v_call: TRBV27; j_call: TRBJ2-7; clone_size: .; cdr3_nt: TGTGCCAGCAGTTTATCGGGACAGAACTACGAGCAGTACTTC; cdr3_aa: CASSLSGQNYEQYF
d_call: .; v_call: TRBV27; j_call: TRBJ2-1; clone_size: .; cdr3_nt: TGTGCCAGCCAGGTTCGAGGACGGAATGAGCAGTTCTTC; cdr3_aa: CASQVRGRNEQFF
d_call: TRBD2; v_call: TRBV3-1/TRBV3-2; j_call: TRBJ2-1; clone_size: .; cdr3_nt: TGTGCCAGCAGCCAAGAGGGAGGGCTAGCGAATGAGCAGTTCTTC; cdr3_aa: CASSQEGGLANEQFF
d_call: .; v_call: TRBV9; j_call: TRBJ1-2; clone_size: .; cdr3_nt: TGTGCCAGCAGCCCCCCCAGGGGCGCTAACTATGGCTACACCTTC; cdr3_aa: CASSPPRGANYGYTF
d_call: TRBD1; v_call: TRBV11-2; j_call: TRBJ1-1; clone_size: .; cdr3_nt: TGTGCCAGCAGGGGGACAGTAGACACTGAAGCTTTCTTT; cdr3_aa: CASRGTVDTEAFF
d_call: TRBD1; v_call: TRBV18; j_call: TRBJ1-2; clone_size: .; cdr3_nt: TGTGCCAGCTCAATGGACAGGGAGCGTGGCTACACCTTC; cdr3_aa: CASSMDRERGYTF
d_call: .; v_call: TRBV20-1; j_call: TRBJ1-1; clone_size: .; cdr3_nt: TGCAGTGCTAGTAGGGGGGGCACTGAAGCTTTCTTT; cdr3_aa: CSASRGGTEAFF
d_call: .; v_call: TRBV25-1; j_call: TRBJ1-2; clone_size: .; cdr3_nt: TGTGCCAGCAGCGGCTGGGCAAATGCTAACTATGGCTACACCTTC; cdr3_aa: CASSGWANANYGYTF
d_call: .; v_call: TRBV4-2; j_call: TRBJ2-2; clone_size: .; cdr3_nt: TGTGCCAGCAGCCGACAAGATCACTCCGGGAAGAACACCGGGGAGCTGTTTTTT; cdr3_aa: CASSRQDHSGKNTGELFF
d_call: .; v_call: TRBV28; j_call: TRBJ2-1; clone_size: .; cdr3_nt: TGTGCCAGCAGTTTAGAGGGAGTCGGCAATGAGCAGTTCTTC; cdr3_aa: CASSLEGVGNEQFF
d_call: .; v_call: TRBV27; j_call: TRBJ1-3; clone_size: .; cdr3_nt: TGTGCCAGCAGACTGTCACAGGGCCCTGAATATTTT; cdr3_aa: CASRLSQGPEYF
d_call: .; v_call: TRBV10-1; j_call: TRBJ1-5; clone_size: .; cdr3_nt: TGCGCCAGCAGTCTCGAGAGGGTTAGCAATCAGCCCCAGCATTTT; cdr3_aa: CASSLERVSNQPQHF
d_call: .; v_call: TRBV5-1; j_call: TRBJ1-6; clone_size: .; cdr3_nt: TGCGCCAGCAGCTTCTCGGGGTTAGGTAATTCACCCCTCCACTTT; cdr3_aa: CASSFSGLGNSPLHF
d_call: .; v_call: TRBV27; j_call: TRBJ2-2; clone_size: .; cdr3_nt: TGTGCCAGCAGGATGGGAGACTACACCGGGGAGCTGTTTTTT; cdr3_aa: CASRMGDYTGELFF